A single sample is the source of the 18 T cell receptor beta chains below, sequenced in a study of blood T cells in healthy people across ages. Alongside a J-beta primer mix, a sample-barcoded 5' primer served in a second PCR lasting about 7 to 12 cycles. TCRdb re-derived calls from the 5' RACE reads in MiXCR, one entry per CDR3 protein. The table includes 1.8 million or so distinct CDR3 sequences, about two fifths detected once. Sequencing used blood. The receptor set was obtained from a human donor in good health.

This clonotype was counted only a few times. The V call is TRBV5-1, the J call TRBJ2-5; 7 nucleotides agree with TRBD2. The junction had 10 bases not matched to a gene; V was cut back by 4 bases and J by 4 bases. The CDR3 has 15 amino acids. Germline CDR1 and CDR2: SGHRS and YFSETQ. This chain's CDR3 is CASSLGLTGGETQYF. In DNA, the CDR3 is TGCGCCAGCAGCCTGGGACTAACGGGGGGAGAGACCCAGTACTTC.

CDR3 loop: CASSLNRVWDTEAFF. The CDR3 DNA reads as TGCGCCAGCAGCCTCAACAGGGTCTGGGACACTGAAGCTTTCTTT. The chain uses TRBV4-3 and TRBJ1-1; maybe TRBD1 (6 bases). This CDR3 is 15 amino acids long. Trimming stripped 4 bases from V and 3 bases from J, with 15 bases between. Germline V gene data show CDR1 as LGHNA and CDR2 as YSLEER.

The chain carries TRBV5-1 and TRBJ2-1; D possibly corresponds to TRBD2 (6 bases). The CDR3 is 17 amino acids. From germline, CDR1 is SGHRS and CDR2 YFSETQ. V shed 3 bases and J shed 1 base, with 17 bases lying between them. CDR3 amino acids: CASSSSRASVSYNEQFF. The DNA for the CDR3 is TGCGCCAGCAGCTCGTCCAGGGCTAGCGTATCCTACAATGAGCAGTTCTTC.

This clonotype was seen repeatedly, ten times or more. The chain has TRBV20-1 and TRBJ1-2, with a possible D match to TRBD1 (5 bases). The germline V gene has CDR1 DFQATT and CDR2 SNEGSKA (reference sequence). The V end was cut by 3 bases, the J end by 2 bases, with 7 bases between. The length of the CDR3 is 12 residues. Here the CDR3 reads CSARTVNYGYTF. The CDR3 region has the DNA TGCAGTGCTAGGACAGTAAACTATGGCTACACCTTC.

The V and J genes are TRBV7-9 and TRBJ1-1; 9 bases align to TRBD1. The CDR3 spans 14 residues. The ends lost 4 bases at V and 4 bases at J; junction bases unmatched: 4. Germline CDR1 and CDR2: SEHNR and FQNEAQ (reference sequence). For the CDR3, the DNA is TGTGCCAGCAGCTGGACAGGGGTGGGCACTGAAGCTTTCTTT. It specifies CASSWTGVGTEAFF.

In its sample, this clonotype was seen a few times. The chain recombines TRBV12-3 or TRBV12-4 with TRBJ1-4; D unresolved. This CDR3 region has 15 residues. Trimming shortened V by 4 bases and J by 0 bases, and 9 bases separated the two germline ends. CDR3 residues: CASSSVFATNEKLFF. CDR3 DNA sequence: TGTGCCAGCAGTTCAGTTTTCGCAACTAATGAAAAACTGTTTTTT.

This clonotype was counted a few times. This chain connects TRBV12-3 or TRBV12-4 to TRBJ1-2, with TRBD1 matching over 10 bases. V was pared by 5 bases and J by 4 bases, with 4 bases of the junction left unmatched. The CDR3 totals 14 residues. The CDR3 spells CASSVTGGPYGYTF. CDR3 sequence (DNA): TGTGCCAGCAGTGTGACAGGGGGCCCCTATGGCTACACCTTC.

The J gene is TRBJ1-2, the V gene TRBV20-1; 12 nucleotides agree with TRBD1. V shed 5 bases, J shed 8 bases, and the junction held 9 bases outside the gene matches. This CDR3 contains 14 residues. In germline, CDR1 is DFQATT, CDR2 SNEGSKA (reference sequence). CDR3 nucleotide sequence: TGCAGTGCTCCCCCGGGACAGGGGGCAGAGGGCTACACCTTC. Its translation is CSAPPGQGAEGYTF.

This clonotype was recorded once. The V gene is TRBV7-2, the J gene TRBJ2-5; 9 bases line up with TRBD1. The trim removed 5 bases at V and 5 bases at J, leaving 6 bases unmatched. Germline lookup yields CDR1 SGHTA and CDR2 FQGNSA. This CDR3 has 14 amino acids. CDR3 in DNA: TGTGCCAGCAGCCCCAACGGACAGGGGGAGACCCAGTACTTC. The encoded protein is CASSPNGQGETQYF.

This clonotype was observed at least ten times. The rearrangement links TRBV6-2 or TRBV6-3 to TRBJ2-5; 7 bases align to TRBD1. Trimming took 2 bases from V and 2 from J; bases not matched to a gene: 11. The germline V gene encodes CDR1 MNHEY and CDR2 SVGEGT. This CDR3 has 17 residues. The CDR3 region is CASSYNPGQNLQETQYF. CDR3 DNA: TGTGCCAGCAGTTACAATCCGGGACAGAATCTGCAAGAGACCCAGTACTTC.

This clonotype was picked up a small number of times. The chain recombines TRBV27 with TRBJ2-1, with TRBD2 identical over 14 bases. The V and J ends lost 6 bases and 4 bases, in that order; junction bases with no gene match: 8. In germline, CDR1 is MNHEY, CDR2 SMNVEV (reference sequence). The CDR3 consists of 17 residues. CDR3 residues: CASRKTSGGAPYNEQFF. CDR3 in DNA: TGTGCCAGCAGGAAGACTAGCGGGGGGGCTCCATACAATGAGCAGTTCTTC.

This clonotype was detected a few times. This chain connects TRBV5-1 to TRBJ2-6; 7 bases map to TRBD2. This CDR3 region has 18 residues. V gave up 1 base and J gave up 1 base; unmatched junction bases: 8. Per germline, CDR1 SGHRS and CDR2 YFSETQ. The CDR3 here is CASSLSGASWSGANVLTF. As DNA, the CDR3 is TGCGCCAGCAGCTTGAGCGGGGCATCATGGTCTGGGGCCAACGTCCTGACTTTC.

This clonotype was detected only a few times. The genes are TRBV12-3 or TRBV12-4 and TRBJ2-5, with 10 bases aligning to TRBD2. The length of the CDR3 is 19 residues. Trimming cost V 2 bases and J 2 bases; bases outside gene matches: 14. In DNA form, the CDR3 reads TGTGCCAGCAGTTTATTCGTCCGGGGTTTAGCGGGGGGTCAAGAGACCCAGTACTTC. Translated: CASSLFVRGLAGGQETQYF.

In this sample, this clonotype turned up once. This sequence joins TRBV9 and TRBJ2-1, with D possibly being TRBD1 or TRBD2 (5 bases each). Germline V lookup: CDR1 SGDLS, CDR2 YYNGEE. The CDR3 has 15 amino acids. V was cut by 3 bases and J by 7 bases, with 17 bases left in between. In DNA form, the CDR3 reads TGTGCCAGCAGCGCGGCCGGGACCAACACTAATGAGCAGTTCTTC. This translates into CASSAAGTNTNEQFF.

CDR3 DNA sequence: TGTGCCAGCAGCTACCACGGGGAGCAGTACTTC. Protein sequence: CASSYHGEQYF. The genes are TRBV9 and TRBJ2-7; D gene ambiguous. CDR1 and CDR2 (germline): SGDLS, YYNGEE. CDR3 length equals 11 residues. V was clipped by 4 bases and J by 7 bases, with 9 bases between them.

The chain is built from TRBV25-1 and TRBJ2-7, with D possibly TRBD1 on 5 matching bases. The V gene lost 1 base and the J gene lost 2 bases, with 9 bases spanning the gap. Germline V gene sequence: CDR1 MGHDK, CDR2 SYGVNS. The CDR3 has 14 residues. CDR3 residues: CASSESRAPYEQYF. CDR3 nucleotides: TGTGCCAGCAGTGAATCCAGGGCCCCCTACGAGCAGTACTTC.

The chain employs TRBV6-2 or TRBV6-3 and TRBJ1-5; no reliable D call. This CDR3 has 13 amino acids. V was cut by 8 bases and J by 2 bases, with 10 bases left in between. Germline CDR1 is MNHEY and CDR2 is SVGEGT. In nucleotides, the CDR3 is TGTGCCAGCCAGTATACTGGCAATCAGCCCCAGCATTTT. Translated: CASQYTGNQPQHF.

The genes are TRBV13 and TRBJ2-3, with D possibly matching TRBD2 (7 bases). With 8 bases removed from V and 4 bases from J, the gap between germline ends came to 19 bases. There are 15 residues in the CDR3. Germline V CDR1 and CDR2: PRHDT, FYEKMQ (reference sequence). This CDR3 reads CASGGERGGADTQYF. The CDR3 region has the DNA TGTGCCAGCGGGGGCGAGCGGGGCGGGGCAGATACGCAGTATTTT.